This T cell receptor beta chain was identified during a study of cytomegalovirus exposure and HLA in healthy donors. This PCR relied on a set of 60 Vbeta primers and 13 Jbeta primers. The protocol was immunoSEQ multiplex PCR, while the TCRdb copy is restricted to in-frame clones and leaves out a portion. The ten top clones account for 6.2%, within a sample of tens of thousands of clones. The CDR3 is made up of 14 amino acids. Germline loops: CDR1 SGHDT, CDR2 YYEEEE. The junction had 1 base not matched to a gene; V was cut back by 2 bases and J by 3 bases. The sequenced material came from PBMCs. The rearrangement joins TRBV5-6 to TRBJ1-1; TRBD1 matches at 10 bases. This receptor was identified in a man aged 30-40 years in good health and CMV-seronegative. CDR3 DNA sequence: TGTGCCAGCAGCTTAGGGACAGGGGACACTGAAGCTTTCTTT. It is translated as CASSLGTGDTEAFF.